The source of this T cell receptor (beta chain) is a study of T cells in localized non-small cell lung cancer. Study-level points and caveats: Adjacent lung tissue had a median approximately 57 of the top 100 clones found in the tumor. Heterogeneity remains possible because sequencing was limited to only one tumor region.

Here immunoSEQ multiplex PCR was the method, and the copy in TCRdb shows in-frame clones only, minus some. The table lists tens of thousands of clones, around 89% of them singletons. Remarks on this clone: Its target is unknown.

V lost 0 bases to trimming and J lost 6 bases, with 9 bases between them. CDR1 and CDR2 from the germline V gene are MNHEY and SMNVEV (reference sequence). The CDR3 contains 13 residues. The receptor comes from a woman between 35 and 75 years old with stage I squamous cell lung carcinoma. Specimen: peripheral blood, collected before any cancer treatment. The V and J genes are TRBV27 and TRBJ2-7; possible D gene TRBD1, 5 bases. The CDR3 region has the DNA TGTGCCAGCAGTTTATCTTCCACAGGCGAGCAGTACTTC. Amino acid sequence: CASSLSSTGEQYF.